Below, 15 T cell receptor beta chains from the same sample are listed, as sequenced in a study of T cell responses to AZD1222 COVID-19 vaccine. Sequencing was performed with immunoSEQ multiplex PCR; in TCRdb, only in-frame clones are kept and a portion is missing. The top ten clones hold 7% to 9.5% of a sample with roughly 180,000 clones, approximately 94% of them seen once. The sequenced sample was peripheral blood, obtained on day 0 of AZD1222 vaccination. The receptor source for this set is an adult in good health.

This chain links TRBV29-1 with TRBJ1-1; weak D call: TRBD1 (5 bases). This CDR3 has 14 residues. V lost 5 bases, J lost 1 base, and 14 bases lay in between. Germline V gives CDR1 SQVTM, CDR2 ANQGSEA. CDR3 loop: CSVYGGTGNTEAFF. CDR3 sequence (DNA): TGCAGCGTTTACGGGGGGACGGGGAACACTGAAGCTTTCTTT.

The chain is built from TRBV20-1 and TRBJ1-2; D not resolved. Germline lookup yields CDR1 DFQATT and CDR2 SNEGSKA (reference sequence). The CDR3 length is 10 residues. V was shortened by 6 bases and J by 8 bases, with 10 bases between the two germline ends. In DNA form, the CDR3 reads TGCAGTGCGCCGGAAGGGGGCTACACCTTC. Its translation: CSAPEGGYTF.

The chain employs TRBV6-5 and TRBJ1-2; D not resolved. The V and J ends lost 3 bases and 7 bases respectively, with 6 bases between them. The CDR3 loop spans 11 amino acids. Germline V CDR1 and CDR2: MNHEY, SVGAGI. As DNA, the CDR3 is TGTGCCAGCAGTTATATGGGTGGCTACACCTTC. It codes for CASSYMGGYTF.

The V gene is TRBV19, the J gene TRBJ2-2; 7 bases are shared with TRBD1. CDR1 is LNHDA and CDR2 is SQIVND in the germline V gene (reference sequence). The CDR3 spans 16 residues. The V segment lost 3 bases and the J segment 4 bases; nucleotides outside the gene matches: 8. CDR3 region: CASSILTGMATGELFF. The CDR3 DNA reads TGTGCCAGTAGTATCTTGACAGGGATGGCCACCGGGGAGCTGTTTTTT.

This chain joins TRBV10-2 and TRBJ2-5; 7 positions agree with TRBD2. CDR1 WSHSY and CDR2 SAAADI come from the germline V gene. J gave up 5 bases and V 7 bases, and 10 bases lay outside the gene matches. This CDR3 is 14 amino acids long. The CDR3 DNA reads TGCGCCAGCAAAGGAGCGGGGCCGTTGGAGACCCAGTACTTC. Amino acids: CASKGAGPLETQYF.

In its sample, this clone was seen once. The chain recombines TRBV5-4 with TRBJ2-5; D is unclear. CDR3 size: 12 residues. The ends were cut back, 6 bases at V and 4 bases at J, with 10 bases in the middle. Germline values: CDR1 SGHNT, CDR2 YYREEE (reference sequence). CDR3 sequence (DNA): TGTGCCAGCACCCCCCCCACAGAGACCCAGTACTTC. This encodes CASTPPTETQYF.

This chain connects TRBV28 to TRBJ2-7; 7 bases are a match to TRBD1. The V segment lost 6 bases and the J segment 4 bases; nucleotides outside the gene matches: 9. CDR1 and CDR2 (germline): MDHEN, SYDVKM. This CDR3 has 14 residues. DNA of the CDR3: TGTGCCAGCAGGTACCGACAGGGTAGTTACGAGCAGTACTTC. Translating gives CASRYRQGSYEQYF. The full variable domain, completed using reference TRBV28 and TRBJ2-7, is DVKVTQSSRYLVKRTGEKVFLECVQDMDHENMFWYRQDPGLGLRLIYFSYDVKMKEKGDIPEGYSVSREKKERFSLILESASTNQTSMYLCASRYRQGSYEQYFGPGTRLTVT.

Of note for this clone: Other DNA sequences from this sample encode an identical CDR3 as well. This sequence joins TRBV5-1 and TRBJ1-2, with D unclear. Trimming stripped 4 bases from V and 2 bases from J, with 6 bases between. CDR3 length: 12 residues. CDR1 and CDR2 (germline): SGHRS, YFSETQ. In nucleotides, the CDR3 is TGCGCCAGCAGCCCCGACAACTATGGCTACACCTTC. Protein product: CASSPDNYGYTF.

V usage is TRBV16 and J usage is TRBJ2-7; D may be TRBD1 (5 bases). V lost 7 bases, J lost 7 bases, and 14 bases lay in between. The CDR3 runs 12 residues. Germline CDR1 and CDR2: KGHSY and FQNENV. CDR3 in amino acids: CASTPSRTEQYF. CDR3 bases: TGTGCCAGCACGCCGAGTAGGACAGAGCAGTACTTC.

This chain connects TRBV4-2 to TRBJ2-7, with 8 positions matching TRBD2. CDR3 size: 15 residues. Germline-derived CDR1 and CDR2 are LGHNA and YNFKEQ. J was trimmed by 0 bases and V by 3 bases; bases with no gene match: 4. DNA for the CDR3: TGTGCCAGCAGCCAGGCAGCGGGAGCCTCCTACGAGCAGTACTTC. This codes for CASSQAAGASYEQYF.

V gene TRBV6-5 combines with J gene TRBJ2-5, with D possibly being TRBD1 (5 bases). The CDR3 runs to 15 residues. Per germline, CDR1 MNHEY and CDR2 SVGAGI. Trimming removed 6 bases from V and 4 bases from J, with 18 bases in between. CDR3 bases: TGTGCCAGCAGCCAACGGGTTTCTAGGGGAGAGACCCAGTACTTC. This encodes CASSQRVSRGETQYF.

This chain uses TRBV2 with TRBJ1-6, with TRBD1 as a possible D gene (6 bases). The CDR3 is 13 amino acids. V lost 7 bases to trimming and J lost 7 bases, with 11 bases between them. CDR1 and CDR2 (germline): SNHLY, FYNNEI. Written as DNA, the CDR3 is TGTGCCAGCACAGGGGATAGGAATTCACCCCTCCACTTT. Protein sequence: CASTGDRNSPLHF.

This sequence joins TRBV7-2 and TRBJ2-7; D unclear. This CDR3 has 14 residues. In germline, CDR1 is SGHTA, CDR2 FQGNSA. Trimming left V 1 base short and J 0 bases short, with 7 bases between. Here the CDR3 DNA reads TGTGCCAGCAGCTTAGGGGCGAGCTCCTACGAGCAGTACTTC. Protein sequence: CASSLGASSYEQYF. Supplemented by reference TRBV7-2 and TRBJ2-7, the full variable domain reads GAGVSQSPSNKVTEKGKDVELRCDPISGHTALYWYRQSLGQGLEFLIYFQGNSAPDKSGLPSDRFSAERTGGSVSTLTIQRTQQEDSAVYLCASSLGASSYEQYFGPGTRLTVT.

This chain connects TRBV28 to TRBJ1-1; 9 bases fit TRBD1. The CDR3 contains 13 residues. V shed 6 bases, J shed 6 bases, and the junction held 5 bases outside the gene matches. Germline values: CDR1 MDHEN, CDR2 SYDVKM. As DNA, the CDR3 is TGTGCCAGCAGGCGGACAGGGGCGCCTGAAGCTTTCTTT. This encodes CASRRTGAPEAFF.

The CDR3 loop is CASSFAQQGAKYNEQFF. DNA for the CDR3: TGTGCCAGCAGTTTCGCCCAACAGGGGGCTAAATACAATGAGCAGTTCTTC. V is TRBV27 and J is TRBJ2-1; TRBD1 agrees at 9 bases. V gave up 3 bases and J gave up 4 bases; unmatched junction bases: 10. The CDR3 has 17 residues. Germline V gives CDR1 MNHEY, CDR2 SMNVEV (reference sequence).